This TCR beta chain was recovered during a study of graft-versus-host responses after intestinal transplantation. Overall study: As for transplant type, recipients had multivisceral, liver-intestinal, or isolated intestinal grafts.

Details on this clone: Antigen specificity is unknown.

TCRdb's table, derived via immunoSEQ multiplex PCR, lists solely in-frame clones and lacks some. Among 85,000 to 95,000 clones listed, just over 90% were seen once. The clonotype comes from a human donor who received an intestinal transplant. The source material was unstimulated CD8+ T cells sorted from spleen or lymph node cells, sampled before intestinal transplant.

The CDR3 DNA follows: TGTGCCAGCCAGACTAGCGGGGGGGTAGGAGAGACCCAGTACTTC. It is translated as CASQTSGGVGETQYF. The rearrangement joins TRBV7-8 to TRBJ2-5; 14 bases fit TRBD2. Germline V lookup: CDR1 SGHVS, CDR2 FQNEAQ. V was pared by 8 bases and J by 4 bases, with 6 bases of the junction left unmatched. The CDR3 is 15 residues long.